Below are 19 T cell receptor beta chains sequenced from a single sample in a study of cytomegalovirus exposure and HLA in healthy donors. The primer mix had 60 Vbeta and 13 Jbeta primers. The assay was immunoSEQ multiplex PCR, and TCRdb's table has in-frame clones only and misses some. The repertoire has around 210,000 clones, about 81% of them found once; the top ten carry 2.5% to 3.5%. Sequencing was carried out using PBMCs. These receptors were obtained from a woman aged 40 to 50 in good health and CMV-seronegative.

This clone appeared a few times. This chain joins TRBV28 and TRBJ1-1; D call uncertain. The V gene's germline CDR1 is MDHEN and CDR2 SYDVKM. V dropped 4 bases and J dropped 6 bases, with 12 bases sitting between them. The CDR3 is 13 amino acids. CDR3: CASSSRPSPEAFF. The CDR3 DNA reads as TGTGCCAGCAGTTCCCGTCCTAGCCCTGAAGCTTTCTTT.

This chain uses TRBV28 with TRBJ2-3, with 10 bases identical to TRBD1. Germline-derived CDR1 and CDR2 are MDHEN and SYDVKM. V gave up 5 bases and J gave up 1 base; unmatched junction bases: 12. The CDR3 runs to 18 residues. The CDR3: CASSLYTGTGEGTDTQYF. The CDR3 DNA sequence: TGTGCCAGCAGTCTGTACACCGGGACAGGGGAGGGCACAGATACGCAGTATTTT.

The chain couples TRBV6-5 to TRBJ2-7, with TRBD2 identical over 8 bases. This CDR3 comprises 14 residues. Per germline, CDR1 MNHEY and CDR2 SVGAGI. V trimming: 6 bases; J trimming: 5 bases; junction bases outside the gene matches: 9. CDR3 nucleotide sequence: TGTGCCAGCAGAGCCCCCGGGACTAGAAACGAGCAGTACTTC. Translation: CASRAPGTRNEQYF.

This chain connects TRBV15 to TRBJ1-5, with D unresolved. Germline loops: CDR1 LNHNV, CDR2 YYDKDF (reference sequence). V was trimmed by 0 bases and J by 7 bases, leaving 7 bases between them. The CDR3 has 13 residues. The CDR3 DNA is TGTGCCACCAGCAGAGATCGGTGGCAGCCCCAGCATTTT. It yields the protein CATSRDRWQPQHF. Using reference TRBV15 and TRBJ1-5 for the parts outside the CDR3, the full variable domain is DAMVIQNPRYQVTQFGKPVTLSCSQTLNHNVMYWYQQKSSQAPKLLFHYYDKDFNNEADTPDNFQSRRPNTSFCFLDIRSPGLGDTAMYLCATSRDRWQPQHFGDGTRLSIL.

V is TRBV21-1 and J is TRBJ2-1; the table's D call, TRBD2, has no DNA check behind it. TRBV21-1 is assigned pseudogene status. The length of the CDR3 is 11 residues. Written as DNA, the CDR3 is TGTGCCAGCAGTTCTAGCAATGAGCAGTTCTTC. Translating it yields CASSSSNEQFF.

The sample holds one count of this clone. The DNA for the CDR3 is TGTGCCAGCACCGGAGGGGCCTCCTACGAGCAGTACTTC. Amino acid sequence: CASTGGASYEQYF. The chain recombines TRBV28 with TRBJ2-7; possibly TRBD2 for D (6 bases). The CDR3 loop spans 13 amino acids. From germline, CDR1 is MDHEN and CDR2 SYDVKM. The germline V and J ends were trimmed by 7 bases and 0 bases, with 10 bases remaining between them.

The chain is built from TRBV30 and TRBJ1-4, with D possibly matching TRBD1 (5 bases). Trimming removed 3 bases from V and 5 bases from J, with 13 bases in between. Germline V gene sequence: CDR1 GTSNPN, CDR2 SVGIG (reference sequence). The CDR3 sequence is 14 residues long. The CDR3 region is CAWRRQGSNEKLFF. The CDR3 region has the DNA TGTGCCTGGAGAAGGCAGGGTAGCAATGAAAAACTGTTTTTT.

V usage is TRBV10-1 and J usage is TRBJ2-5, with TRBD1 as a possible D gene (6 bases). Per germline, CDR1 WNHNN and CDR2 SYGVQD (reference sequence). Trimming cost V 2 bases and J 5 bases, with 12 bases left between them. This CDR3 region has 14 residues. The chain's CDR3 is CASSEGQSPETQYF. The CDR3 region has the DNA TGCGCCAGCAGTGAGGGACAGTCTCCGGAGACCCAGTACTTC.

The chain is built from TRBV5-1 and TRBJ2-3, with 9 bases that match TRBD2. Germline V gene sequence: CDR1 SGHRS, CDR2 YFSETQ. Germline trimming cut 2 bases from V and 4 bases from J; bases unmatched to any gene: 8. The CDR3 has 16 amino acids. DNA of the CDR3: TGCGCCAGCAGCTTATGGGCTAGCGGGATGGCAGATACGCAGTATTTT. Its protein is CASSLWASGMADTQYF.

There are a few counts of this clone. This chain joins TRBV7-2 and TRBJ2-7; the D gene is possibly TRBD2 (6 bases). Trimming cost V 3 bases and J 3 bases, with 12 bases left between them. CDR1 is SGHTA and CDR2 is FQGNSA in the germline V gene. The CDR3 spans 14 residues. The CDR3 protein is CASSLEASDYEQYF. The DNA of the CDR3 is TGTGCCAGCAGCTTGGAAGCTAGCGACTACGAGCAGTACTTC.

The rearrangement uses TRBV27 and TRBJ1-2; D may be TRBD1 (6 bases). V shed 6 bases and J shed 6 bases, with 14 bases lying between them. CDR1 is MNHEY and CDR2 is SMNVEV in the germline V gene (reference sequence). The CDR3 has 13 residues. The CDR3 reads CASSLTGSNGYTF. The CDR3 bases are TGTGCCAGCAGCCTAACAGGGTCAAATGGCTACACCTTC.

The chain combines TRBV2 with TRBJ2-2; D remains unclear. V lost 1 base, J lost 0 bases, and 18 bases lay in between. This CDR3 has 19 residues. Looked up from germline, CDR1 is SNHLY and CDR2 is FYNNEI. The CDR3, as DNA: TGTGCCAGCAGTGAAGGAAGACAAACCCCTCTCACGAACACCGGGGAGCTGTTTTTT. This translates into CASSEGRQTPLTNTGELFF.

V gene TRBV7-9 combines with J gene TRBJ2-7; maybe TRBD1 (6 bases). V shed 4 bases and J shed 6 bases, with 10 bases lying between them. This CDR3 has 12 amino acids. Germline V lookup: CDR1 SEHNR, CDR2 FQNEAQ (reference sequence). CDR3 in amino acids: CASSSDSGEQYF. DNA for the CDR3: TGTGCCAGCAGCTCGGACAGCGGCGAGCAGTACTTC.

V and J are TRBV6-1 and TRBJ2-5; 7 bases align to TRBD1. The DNA end is more similar to TRBJ2-7, so the J call may be wrong. CDR3 length equals 14 residues. Germline loops: CDR1 MNHNS, CDR2 SASEGT. The CDR3 spells CASITGTASYEQYF. CDR3 nucleotide sequence: TGTGCCAGCATAACCGGGACAGCTTCCTACGAGCAGTACTTC.

The chain combines TRBV12-5 with TRBJ1-5; TRBD1 matches 8 bases. The CDR3 contains 18 residues. Germline lookup yields CDR1 LGHNT and CDR2 FRNRAP. The junction had 7 bases not matched to a gene; V was cut back by 0 bases and J by 0 bases. CDR3 bases: TGTGCTAGTGGTTTGGTAATGAGACAGGGGCATAGCAATCAGCCCCAGCATTTT. Protein: CASGLVMRQGHSNQPQHF.

On this clone itself: The junction departs from germline at one end; a sequencing error may be responsible. V gene TRBV7-9 combines with J gene TRBJ1-4; 7 bases map to TRBD1. There are 16 residues in the CDR3. CDR1 and CDR2 (germline): SEHNR, FQNEAQ (reference sequence). The DNA for the CDR3 is TGTTCCAGCAGTCCAATACTAACGACAGGGAGTGAAAAACTGTTTTTT. The encoded protein is CSSSPILTTGSEKLFF. Full variable domain (outside the CDR3, taken from reference TRBV7-9 and TRBJ1-4): DTGVSQNPRHKITKRGQNVTFRCDPISEHNRLYWYRQTLGQGPEFLTYFQNEAQLEKSRLLSDRFSAERPKGSFSTLEIQRTEQGDSAMYLCSSSPILTTGSEKLFFGSGTQLSVL.

This chain joins TRBV7-2 and TRBJ1-1; 8 bases line up with TRBD1. The CDR3 extends over 16 amino acids. CDR1 and CDR2 from the germline V gene are SGHTA and FQGNSA. After removal of 2 bases from V and 5 bases from J, the junction contained 10 bases not matched to a gene. The CDR3 DNA reads as TGTGCCAGCAGCTTACGGGTCGGACAGGGAATGACTGAAGCTTTCTTT. This encodes CASSLRVGQGMTEAFF.

This clone has just one count. The J gene is TRBJ2-4, the V gene TRBV27; TRBD2 might be the D (7 bases). Looked up from germline, CDR1 is MNHEY and CDR2 is SMNVEV (reference sequence). V was clipped by 6 bases and J by 6 bases, with 12 bases between them. The CDR3 has 13 amino acids. CDR3 protein: CASRGGGRNIQYF. CDR3 bases: TGTGCCAGCAGAGGGGGGGGGAGAAACATTCAGTACTTC.

V is TRBV30 and J is TRBJ1-5, with TRBD1 identical over 7 bases. Germline CDR1 reads GTSNPN; CDR2 reads SVGIG (reference sequence). The CDR3 loop spans 13 amino acids. The trim removed 7 bases at V and 2 bases at J, leaving 5 bases unmatched. The CDR3 region has the DNA TGTGCCTCGCAGGGGGAGGGCAATCAGCCCCAGCATTTT. This translates into CASQGEGNQPQHF.